What follows is one T cell receptor (beta chain) and its context. V shed 6 bases, J shed 2 bases, and the junction held 10 bases outside the gene matches. This CDR3 spans 15 amino acids. Germline CDR1 DFQATT, CDR2 SNEGSKA (reference sequence). Specified time point: newly diagnosed GD, antithyroid drugs for less than 3 months. Following extraction of RNA from PBMCs, that RNA was used to make the TCR library. Arm-PCR with iRepertoire HTBI primers amplified the CDR3 regions for these TCR beta libraries. TCRdb re-analysed the multiplex PCR reads in MiXCR, keeping a single row per CDR3 protein. The sample yields roughly 360,000 distinct CDR3 sequences, approximately 12% seen once. The record originates from a study of regulatory T cells in long-lasting Graves disease. These data also featured in a second study, about T cells in Graves' hyperthyroidism and ophthalmopathy.

The sequence was obtained from a woman aged 18-35 years with Graves disease. The chain carries TRBV20-1 and TRBJ1-3; 7 nucleotides agree with TRBD1. Sequencing was performed on peripheral blood mononuclear cells (PBMCs), taken at new diagnosis, from a patient treated with antithyroid drugs. CDR3 in DNA: TGCAGTGCCAGTTGGCAGGGGGAGGCTGGAAACACCATATATTTT. It encodes CSASWQGEAGNTIYF.